This TCR beta chain originates from a study of early T cells in non-severe SARS-CoV-2 infection. TCRdb used MiXCR to reprocess the 5' RACE reads, holding one entry per CDR3 protein. Among more than 75,000 distinct CDR3 sequences listed, 14% were seen once. The V gene's germline CDR1 is DFQATT and CDR2 SNEGSKA (reference sequence). The CDR3 runs to 16 residues. Trimming cost V 0 bases and J 7 bases, with 18 bases left between them. This clonotype occurred many times. The specimen sequenced was whole blood. The chain joins TRBV20-1 to TRBJ1-4; D gene ambiguous. This receptor was identified in an adult who was a healthcare worker with PCR-confirmed SARS-CoV-2 infection or an uninfected control (not recorded which). CDR3 sequence reads: CSARDPLDSRAEKLFF. The CDR3 DNA reads as TGCAGTGCTAGAGATCCATTGGACTCGAGGGCTGAAAAACTGTTTTTT.